This TCR beta chain was identified in a study of naive and memory T cell subsets. Study outcomes and limitations: Possibly reflecting memory cells re-expressing CD45RA, a few larger clonotypes occurred in naive repertoires, especially CD8.

After CD4 positive bead selection, the CD4-negative fraction gave CD8 T cells. An equimolar mix of two oligonucleotides served as the beta constant-region primer for TRBC1 and TRBC2. Ligated cDNA was amplified by four rounds of PCR with nested alpha and beta constant-region primers and SP2. From the UMI-ligation and nested PCR reads, TCRdb called clonotypes with MiXCR, one entry per CDR3 protein. In the table there are about 150,000 distinct CDR3 sequences, approximately 22% of which are singletons. This clonotype was found many times. Its antigen is undetermined. Material for sequencing was naive CD4+ T cells from blood. The TCR sequence derives from a human donor in good health.

In nucleotides, the CDR3 is TGTGCCAGTAGTATCCCCATCGAACAGCCCCAGCATTTT. Its protein is CASSIPIEQPQHF. J is TRBJ1-5 and V is TRBV19; D is unresolved. CDR1 LNHDA and CDR2 SQIVND come from the germline V gene (reference sequence). Trimming took off 3 bases at V and 7 bases at J, with 10 bases between the two ends. The CDR3 is made up of 13 amino acids.